A selection of T cell receptor beta chains follows, all from one sample in a study of shared clonotypes between healthy human individuals. Method: immunoSEQ multiplex PCR; TCRdb's copy keeps in-frame clones and lacks some. The sample consists of 2 million to 2.5 million clones, 85% to 95% of them appearing once. Source material: naive CD4+ T cells from PBMCs. These receptors were obtained from a man between 18 and 29 years old in good health. Some clones in this sample may be carry-over from other donors' samples. Both conserved end residues are trimmed from each CDR3.

V gene	J gene	CDR3 protein
TRBV19	TRBJ2-3	ASSIGLALSTDTQY
TRBV5-1	TRBJ2-7	ASSVDRGSYEQY
TRBV7-3	TRBJ2-1	ASSLDGSSYNEQF
TRBV12-5	TRBJ2-6	ASGRPQAAMGNSGANVLT
TRBV11-2	TRBJ1-4	ASSTPGQRGLLF
TRBV6-6	TRBJ1-3	ASTAGGDRNTIY
TRBV29-1	TRBJ2-1	SVELWTHQSYNEQF
TRBV5-4	TRBJ2-6	ASSRGGLGSGANVLT
TRBV28	TRBJ2-1	ASSMLYNEQF
TRBV7-2	TRBJ1-1	ASSLVFKGTEAF
TRBV28	TRBJ1-1	ASSLSQGAGTEAF
TRBV11-3	TRBJ2-1	ASSARWNNEQF
TRBV7-2	TRBJ1-2	ASSLEGVHGYT
TRBV21-1	TRBJ2-7	ASSGTGEQY
TRBV16	TRBJ2-2	ASSQIGRNTGELF